These T cell receptor beta chains were read from a single sample in a study of radiotherapy plus CTLA-4 blockade in lung cancer. Sequencing was performed with immunoSEQ multiplex PCR; in TCRdb, only in-frame clones are kept and a portion is missing. The table shows over 40,000 clones, with approximately 85% occurring only once. Sequencing was performed on peripheral blood, taken from a patient treated with radiotherapy plus ipilimumab. The receptors stem from a human donor with non-small cell lung cancer who had stable disease on radiotherapy plus ipilimumab. The CDR3 runs from the conserved cysteine through the conserved F or W. The D gene is left open where the match is weak. A clone size is listed for some rows: how often the clone was seen (once, few, many), or a class if it is expanded.

cdr3_aa: CASSQGGHPFLSSYNEQFF
cdr3_nt: TGCGCCAGCAGCCAAGGGGGACATCCTTTCCTTAGCTCCTACAATGAGCAGTTCTTC
d_call: NA
v_call: TRBV4-1
clone_size: NA
j_call: TRBJ2-1

cdr3_aa: CASSLLGQSHEQYF
cdr3_nt: TGCGCCAGCAGCTTGTTGGGACAGAGCCACGAGCAGTACTTC
d_call: TRBD1
v_call: TRBV5-1
clone_size: few
j_call: TRBJ2-7

cdr3_aa: CASSPGLANTQYF
cdr3_nt: TGTGCCAGCAGCCCCGGACTAGCCAACACGCAGTATTTT
d_call: TRBD2
v_call: TRBV7-3
clone_size: few
j_call: TRBJ2-3

cdr3_aa: CASSTRGSYEQYF
cdr3_nt: TGTGCCAGCAGCACTCGGGGTTCCTACGAGCAGTACTTC
d_call: NA
v_call: TRBV7-2
clone_size: NA
j_call: TRBJ2-7

cdr3_aa: CASSQGTGGRNQQYF
cdr3_nt: TGTGCCAGCAGCCAAGGGACAGGGGGCAGGAATCAGCAGTACTTC
d_call: TRBD1
v_call: TRBV27
clone_size: NA
j_call: TRBJ2-7

cdr3_aa: CASSLTGNEKLFF
cdr3_nt: TGCGCCAGCAGCTTGACCGGGAATGAAAAACTGTTTTTT
d_call: NA
v_call: TRBV5-1
clone_size: NA
j_call: TRBJ1-4

cdr3_aa: CATSRASGAYEQYF
cdr3_nt: TGTGCCACCAGCAGAGCTTCCGGTGCCTACGAGCAGTACTTC
d_call: NA
v_call: TRBV15
clone_size: NA
j_call: TRBJ2-7

cdr3_aa: CASSPRQGMDIQYF
cdr3_nt: TGTGCCAGCTCACCGCGGCAGGGGATGGACATTCAGTACTTC
d_call: NA
v_call: TRBV18
clone_size: NA
j_call: TRBJ2-4

cdr3_aa: CASSLYRTGKTGTEAFF
cdr3_nt: TGTGCCAGCAGCTTATACCGGACAGGGAAAACGGGCACTGAAGCTTTCTTT
d_call: TRBD1
v_call: TRBV7-9
clone_size: NA
j_call: TRBJ1-1

cdr3_aa: CASSRDSNTEAFF
cdr3_nt: TGTGCCAGCAGTCGTGACTCCAACACTGAAGCTTTCTTT
d_call: NA
v_call: TRBV2
clone_size: few
j_call: TRBJ1-1

cdr3_aa: CAGWTGGETQYF
cdr3_nt: TGTGCCGGGTGGACAGGGGGAGAGACCCAGTACTTC
d_call: TRBD1
v_call: TRBV30
clone_size: NA
j_call: TRBJ2-5

cdr3_aa: CASSDSTSGNTDTQYF
cdr3_nt: TGTGCCAGCAGTGACTCGACTAGCGGGAACACAGATACGCAGTATTTT
d_call: TRBD2
v_call: TRBV6-4
clone_size: NA
j_call: TRBJ2-3

cdr3_aa: CASLAYYNEQFF
cdr3_nt: TGTGCCAGCCTAGCTTATTACAATGAGCAGTTCTTC
d_call: NA
v_call: TRBV6-1
clone_size: NA
j_call: TRBJ2-1

cdr3_aa: CASRDYYNEQFF
cdr3_nt: TGTGCCAGTAGGGACTATTACAATGAGCAGTTCTTC
d_call: NA
v_call: TRBV19
clone_size: NA
j_call: TRBJ2-1

cdr3_aa: CAWSRERESSEQFF
cdr3_nt: TGTGCCTGGTCAAGAGAGCGGGAGTCAAGTGAGCAGTTCTTC
d_call: TRBD2
v_call: TRBV30
clone_size: NA
j_call: TRBJ2-1

cdr3_aa: CSGRVQETQYF
cdr3_nt: TGCAGTGGCAGGGTACAAGAGACCCAGTACTTC
d_call: NA
v_call: TRBV20-1
clone_size: NA
j_call: TRBJ2-5

cdr3_aa: CASSLASGRAADTQYF
cdr3_nt: TGTGCCAGCAGCTTGGCGAGCGGGAGGGCCGCAGATACGCAGTATTTT
d_call: TRBD2
v_call: TRBV5-6
clone_size: NA
j_call: TRBJ2-3

cdr3_aa: CASSQVARPERAYEQYF
cdr3_nt: TGCGCCAGCAGCCAAGTCGCTAGACCGGAGAGGGCCTACGAGCAGTACTTC
d_call: NA
v_call: TRBV4-3
clone_size: NA
j_call: TRBJ2-7

cdr3_aa: CAWSVSGGGTDTQYF
cdr3_nt: TGTGCCTGGAGTGTCAGCGGGGGGGGCACAGATACGCAGTATTTT
d_call: TRBD2
v_call: TRBV30
clone_size: NA
j_call: TRBJ2-3

cdr3_aa: CASSLGGGGANVLTF
cdr3_nt: TGTGCCAGCAGCTTAGGGGGCGGGGGGGCCAACGTCCTGACTTTC
d_call: NA
v_call: TRBV7-3
clone_size: NA
j_call: TRBJ2-6

cdr3_aa: CASRNPRGELTYNEQFF
cdr3_nt: TGTGCCAGCCGAAATCCCAGGGGGGAGCTAACTTACAATGAGCAGTTCTTC
d_call: NA
v_call: TRBV27
clone_size: NA
j_call: TRBJ2-1

cdr3_aa: CASSIDRSQQPQHF
cdr3_nt: TGTGCCAGCAGTATAGACAGGTCACAGCAGCCCCAGCATTTT
d_call: NA
v_call: TRBV6-5
clone_size: NA
j_call: TRBJ1-5

cdr3_aa: CASSLYGWDSKNTEAFF
cdr3_nt: TGTGCCAGCAGTTTATACGGCTGGGACAGTAAGAACACTGAAGCTTTCTTT
d_call: TRBD1
v_call: TRBV28
clone_size: NA
j_call: TRBJ1-1

cdr3_aa: CASSKDRAYEQYF
cdr3_nt: TGTGCCAGCAGTAAGGACAGGGCCTACGAGCAGTACTTC
d_call: TRBD1
v_call: TRBV2
clone_size: NA
j_call: TRBJ2-7